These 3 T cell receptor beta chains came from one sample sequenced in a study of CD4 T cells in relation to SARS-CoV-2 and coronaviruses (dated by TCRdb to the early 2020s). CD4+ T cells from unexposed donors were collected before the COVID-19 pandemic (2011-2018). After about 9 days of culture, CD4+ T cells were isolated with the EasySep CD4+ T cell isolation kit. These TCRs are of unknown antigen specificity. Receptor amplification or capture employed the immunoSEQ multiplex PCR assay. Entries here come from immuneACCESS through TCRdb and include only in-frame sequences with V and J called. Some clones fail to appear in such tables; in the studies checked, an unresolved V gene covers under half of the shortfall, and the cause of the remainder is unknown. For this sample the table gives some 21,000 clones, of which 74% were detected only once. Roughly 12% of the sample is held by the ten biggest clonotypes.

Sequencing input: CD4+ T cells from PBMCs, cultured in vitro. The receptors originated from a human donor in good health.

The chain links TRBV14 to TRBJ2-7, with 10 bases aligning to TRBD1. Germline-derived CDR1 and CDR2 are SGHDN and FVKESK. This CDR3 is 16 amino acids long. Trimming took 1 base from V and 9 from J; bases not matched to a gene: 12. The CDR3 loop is CASSQVRDRGPLGQYF. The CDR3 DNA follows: TGTGCCAGCAGCCAAGTTCGGGACAGGGGCCCCCTCGGGCAGTACTTC.

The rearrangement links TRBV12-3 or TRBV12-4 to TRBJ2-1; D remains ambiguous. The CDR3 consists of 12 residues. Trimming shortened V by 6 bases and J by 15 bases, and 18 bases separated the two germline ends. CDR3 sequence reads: CASSSPRRQRFF. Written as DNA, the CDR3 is TGTGCCAGCAGCTCCCCCAGGCGGCAACGGTTCTTC.

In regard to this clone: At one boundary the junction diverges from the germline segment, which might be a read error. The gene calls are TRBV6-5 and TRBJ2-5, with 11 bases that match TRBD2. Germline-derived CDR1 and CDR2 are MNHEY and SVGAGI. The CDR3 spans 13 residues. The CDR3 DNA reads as TGCGTAACTAGCGGGAGCGCTATAGAGACCCAGTACTTC. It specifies CVTSGSAIETQYF.